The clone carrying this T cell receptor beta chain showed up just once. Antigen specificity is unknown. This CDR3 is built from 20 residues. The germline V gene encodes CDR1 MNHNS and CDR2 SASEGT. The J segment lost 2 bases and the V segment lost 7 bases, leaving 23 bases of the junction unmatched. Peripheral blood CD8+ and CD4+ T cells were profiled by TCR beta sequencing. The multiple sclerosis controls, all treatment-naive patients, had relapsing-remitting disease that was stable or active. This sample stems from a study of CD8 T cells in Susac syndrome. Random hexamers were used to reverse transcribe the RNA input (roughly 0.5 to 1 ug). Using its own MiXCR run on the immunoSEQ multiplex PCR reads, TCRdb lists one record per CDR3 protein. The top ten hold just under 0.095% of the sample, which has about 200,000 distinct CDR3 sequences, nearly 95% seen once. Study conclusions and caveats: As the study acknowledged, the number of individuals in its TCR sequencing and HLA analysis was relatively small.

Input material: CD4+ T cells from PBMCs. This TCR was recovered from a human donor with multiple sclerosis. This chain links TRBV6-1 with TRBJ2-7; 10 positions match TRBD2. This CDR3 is CASIAMGSSGRLGSTYEQYF. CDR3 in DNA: TGTGCCAGCATCGCCATGGGGTCTAGCGGGAGATTGGGGTCAACCTACGAGCAGTACTTC.